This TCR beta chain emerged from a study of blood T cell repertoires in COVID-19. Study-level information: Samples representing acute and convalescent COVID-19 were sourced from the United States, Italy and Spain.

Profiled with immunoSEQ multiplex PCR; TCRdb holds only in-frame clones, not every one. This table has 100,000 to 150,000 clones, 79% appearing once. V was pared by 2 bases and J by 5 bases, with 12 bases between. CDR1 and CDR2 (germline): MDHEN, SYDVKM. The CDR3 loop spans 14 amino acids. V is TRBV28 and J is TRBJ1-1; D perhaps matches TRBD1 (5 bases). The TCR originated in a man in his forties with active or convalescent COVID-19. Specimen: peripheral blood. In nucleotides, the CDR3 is TGTGCCAGCAGTTTAGCCAGGGAGGGGACTGAAGCTTTCTTT. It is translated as CASSLAREGTEAFF.